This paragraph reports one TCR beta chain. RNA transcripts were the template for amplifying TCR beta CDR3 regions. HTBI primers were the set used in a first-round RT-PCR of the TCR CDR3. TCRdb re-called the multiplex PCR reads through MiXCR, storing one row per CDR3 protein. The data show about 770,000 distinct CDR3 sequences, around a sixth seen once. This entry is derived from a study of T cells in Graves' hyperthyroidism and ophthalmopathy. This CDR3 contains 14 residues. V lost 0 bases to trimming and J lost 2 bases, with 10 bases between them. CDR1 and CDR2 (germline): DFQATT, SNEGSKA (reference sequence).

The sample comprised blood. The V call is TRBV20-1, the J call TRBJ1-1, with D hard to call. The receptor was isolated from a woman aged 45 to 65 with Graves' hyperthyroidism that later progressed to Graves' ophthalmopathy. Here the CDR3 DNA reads TGCAGTGCTAGAGAAACCGACTATAACACTGAAGCTTTCTTT. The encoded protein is CSARETDYNTEAFF.